This TCR beta chain is drawn from a study of vaccination and CD4 T cells after COVID-19. Study-level results: Among those convalescent, a median approximately 83% of reactive clones emerged solely post-vaccination.

On this clonotype: The antigen is undetermined.

Researchers used the Oncomine TCR Beta short-read assay to sequence DNA from cultured CD4+ T cells. TCRdb re-called the PCR reads with MiXCR, one entry per CDR3 protein. The repertoire holds under 25,000 distinct CDR3 sequences, approximately 50% seen once, with about 7% in the top ten. Documented treatment: roughly 10-day PBMC culture with coronavirus spike peptide pools or control peptides (ViraFEST assay). Material for sequencing was CD4+ T cells from blood, cultured in vitro. This TCR was sampled from a human donor who had recovered from COVID-19.

CDR3: CASSLTGGAPSYEQYF. The CDR3 DNA follows: TGTGCCAGCAGCTTAACGGGTGGGGCCCCGTCCTACGAGCAGTACTTC. V and J are TRBV7-3 and TRBJ2-7; D is perhaps TRBD1 (5 bases). Germline V gene data show CDR1 as SGHTA and CDR2 as FQGTGA. The CDR3 loop spans 16 amino acids. The germline V and J ends were trimmed by 0 bases and 1 base, with 13 bases remaining between them.